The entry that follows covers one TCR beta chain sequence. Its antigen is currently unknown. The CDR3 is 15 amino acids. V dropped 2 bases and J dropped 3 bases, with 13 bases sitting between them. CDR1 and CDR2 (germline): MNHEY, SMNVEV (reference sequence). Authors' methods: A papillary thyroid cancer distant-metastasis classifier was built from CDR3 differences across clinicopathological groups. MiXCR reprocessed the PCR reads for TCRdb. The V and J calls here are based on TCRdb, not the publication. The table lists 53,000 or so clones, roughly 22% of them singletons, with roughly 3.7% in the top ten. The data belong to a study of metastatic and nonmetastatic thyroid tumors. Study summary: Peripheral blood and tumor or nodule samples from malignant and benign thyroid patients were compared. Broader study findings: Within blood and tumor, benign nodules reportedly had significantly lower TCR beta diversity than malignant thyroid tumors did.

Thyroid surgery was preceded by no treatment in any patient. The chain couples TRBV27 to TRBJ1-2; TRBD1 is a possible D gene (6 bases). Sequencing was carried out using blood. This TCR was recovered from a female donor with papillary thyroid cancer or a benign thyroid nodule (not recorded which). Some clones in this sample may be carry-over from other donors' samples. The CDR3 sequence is CASSLNQGRDYGYTF. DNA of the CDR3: TGTGCCAGCAGTTTAAATCAGGGGCGGGACTATGGCTACACCTTC.